There are many counts of the clone carrying this T cell receptor (beta chain). V gave up 1 base and J gave up 10 bases, with 23 bases separating them. Germline V gives CDR1 LGHDT, CDR2 YNNKEL (reference sequence). This CDR3 has 18 residues. The sample originates from a study of blood T cell repertoires in COVID-19. Sequencing was performed with immunoSEQ multiplex PCR; in TCRdb, only in-frame clones are kept and a portion is missing. The sample records about 230,000 clones, more than 65% being singletons. This receptor was taken from a woman over 75 with acute or convalescent COVID-19. The chain has TRBV3-1 (or the pseudogene TRBV3-2) and TRBJ1-6; tentatively, D is TRBD1 (6 bases). Specimen: peripheral blood. In DNA form, the CDR3 reads TGTGCCAGCAGCCAAGGGCGGAGAACAGGGAACAAGCGGTCACCCCTCCACTTT. Translated: CASSQGRRTGNKRSPLHF.